A selection of T cell receptor beta chains follows, all from one sample in a study of blood T cells in healthy people across ages. TCRdb called the 5' RACE reads again in MiXCR, with one record for every CDR3 protein. The table shows roughly 1.4 million distinct CDR3 sequences, with 45% to 70% occurring only once. The sequencing sample was made of blood. The receptors were gathered from a man aged 18 to 35 in good health. Both conserved end residues are part of each CDR3. A D gene is named only where the DNA matches it firmly. Clone size, where shown, is once, few, many, or a class for clones that have expanded.

>TRBV7-9|TRBD1|many|TRBJ2-1|15
CASSLGTGSYNEQFF
TGTGCCAGCAGTTTAGGGACAGGGTCCTACAATGAGCAGTTCTTC
>TRBV25-1|NA|NA|TRBJ2-6|15
CASSWTASGASVLTF
TGTGCCAGTAGTTGGACAGCCTCTGGGGCCAGCGTCCTGACTTTC
>TRBV15|NA|NA|TRBJ2-3|16
CATSRAESYLTDTQYF
TGTGCCACCAGCAGAGCAGAGAGTTACCTCACAGATACGCAGTATTTT
>TRBV2|NA|many|TRBJ1-2|13
CASSPGRGYGYTF
TGTGCCAGCAGCCCGGGGAGGGGGTATGGCTACACCTTC
>TRBV5-5|NA|NA|TRBJ2-1|15
CASSGGTGGANEQFF
TGTGCCAGCAGCGGGGGGACTGGGGGGGCGAATGAGCAGTTCTTC
>TRBV2|NA|NA|TRBJ1-3|15
CARLENRESGNTIYF
TGTGCCAGGCTGGAAAACAGGGAATCCGGAAACACCATATATTTT
>TRBV15|TRBD2|NA|TRBJ2-2|16
CATSRDPGGNTGELFF
TGTGCCACCAGCAGAGATCCGGGAGGGAACACCGGGGAGCTGTTTTTT
>TRBV29-1|NA|few|TRBJ2-3|14
CSVGGGVVSDTQYF
TGCAGCGTCGGAGGCGGTGTGGTTTCAGATACGCAGTATTTT
>TRBV3-1|NA|NA|TRBJ2-7|15
CVSSQSRTVSYEQYF
TGTGTCAGCAGCCAAAGTCGTACAGTCTCCTACGAGCAGTACTTC
>TRBV27|TRBD1|few|TRBJ1-2|13
CASSDGQGYGYTF
TGTGCCAGCAGCGACGGACAGGGCTATGGCTACACCTTC
>TRBV27|NA|few|TRBJ1-2|13
CASSLSPGDGYTF
TGTGCCAGCAGTTTATCCCCGGGAGATGGCTACACCTTC